This T cell receptor (beta chain) came from a study of T cell repertoires in cytomegalovirus infection. This clonotype was seen only a few times. TCRdb re-called the reads through MiXCR, storing one row per CDR3 protein. Altogether approximately 500,000 distinct CDR3 sequences are present, 15% to 20% being singletons, with the ten largest covering about 24%. This CDR3 contains 16 residues. Trimming took 0 bases from V and 2 from J; bases not matched to a gene: 5. Germline CDR1 and CDR2: SNHLY and FYNNEI. J is TRBJ1-2 and V is TRBV2, with TRBD1 matching over 8 bases. The TCR comes from a human donor in good health (CMV status not recorded). Some clones in this sample may be carry-over from other donors' samples. Sequencing used CD8+ T cells from PBMCs. This CDR3 is CASSEAGDRTNYGYTF. CDR3 nucleotide sequence: TGTGCCAGCAGTGAAGCCGGGGACAGGACCAACTATGGCTACACCTTC.